A selection of T cell receptor beta chains follows, all from one sample in a study of chemoradiotherapy in HPV16-positive cancers. Libraries were prepared by immunoSEQ multiplex PCR; TCRdb keeps only in-frame clonotypes and omits some of them. The sample lists some 32,000 clones, 80% to 90% occurring once. Sequences were derived from blood, sampled from a patient who underwent chemoradiotherapy. The receptors originated from a human donor with HPV-associated anogenital cancer. Each CDR3 is given with its conserved first and last residue. Fields, in order: J gene, D gene, clone size, V gene, CDR3 protein, CDR3 DNA. The D gene is left open where the match is weak. Expanded clones are given a class, and other clones once, few, many or no size at all.

J: TRBJ2-2
D: TRBD2
size: .
V: TRBV6-6
CDR3: CASSVAGGIGELFF
DNA: TGTGCCAGCAGTGTAGCGGGAGGAATCGGGGAGCTGTTTTTT

J: TRBJ2-1
D: TRBD2
size: .
V: TRBV2
CDR3: CASSPPSGEGNEQFF
DNA: TGTGCCAGCAGTCCCCCTAGCGGAGAGGGTAATGAGCAGTTCTTC

J: TRBJ1-5
D: .
size: .
V: TRBV10-2
CDR3: CASSGQTYSNQPQHF
DNA: TGCGCCAGCAGTGGACAGACTTATAGCAATCAGCCCCAGCATTTT

J: TRBJ2-3
D: TRBD2
size: .
V: TRBV7-2
CDR3: CASSLGLAGTTDTQYF
DNA: TGTGCCAGCAGCTTAGGTCTAGCGGGGACCACAGATACGCAGTATTTT

J: TRBJ1-6
D: .
size: .
V: TRBV6-1
CDR3: CASREVGNSPLHF
DNA: TGTGCCAGCCGAGAGGTGGGTAATTCACCCCTCCACTTT

J: TRBJ1-5
D: TRBD1
size: .
V: TRBV5-4
CDR3: CASSPGTGSNQPQHF
DNA: TGTGCCAGCAGCCCGGGGACAGGGAGCAATCAGCCCCAGCATTTT

J: TRBJ1-1
D: TRBD1
size: .
V: TRBV6-6
CDR3: CASTDRGGTEAFF
DNA: TGTGCCAGCACTGACAGGGGTGGCACTGAAGCTTTCTTT

J: TRBJ1-1
D: TRBD1
size: .
V: TRBV19
CDR3: CASTSGQGYDNTEAFF
DNA: TGTGCCAGTACCTCCGGACAGGGATATGATAACACTGAAGCTTTCTTT

J: TRBJ2-5
D: .
size: once
V: TRBV27
CDR3: CASLRGRETQYF
DNA: TGTGCCAGTCTCCGAGGGCGAGAGACCCAGTACTTC

J: TRBJ1-6
D: .
size: .
V: TRBV10-3
CDR3: CAITQGMENSPLHF
DNA: TGTGCCATCACACAGGGCATGGAAAATTCACCCCTCCACTTT

J: TRBJ1-5
D: .
size: .
V: TRBV7-9
CDR3: CASSLALGTDQPQHF
DNA: TGTGCCAGCAGCTTAGCGTTAGGGACCGATCAGCCCCAGCATTTT

J: TRBJ1-2
D: .
size: once
V: TRBV19
CDR3: CASSIDFRGYTF
DNA: TGTGCCAGTAGTATAGATTTCCGTGGCTACACCTTC

J: TRBJ1-3
D: .
size: .
V: TRBV5-4
CDR3: CASSSTGLGGNTIYF
DNA: TGTGCCAGCAGCTCTACGGGACTTGGGGGAAACACCATATATTTT

J: TRBJ2-5
D: TRBD2
size: few
V: TRBV19
CDR3: CASSPTGTSGDETQYF
DNA: TGTGCCAGTAGTCCCACCGGGACTAGCGGCGATGAGACCCAGTACTTC

J: TRBJ2-7
D: TRBD1
size: .
V: TRBV6-1
CDR3: CASSTGTGNEQYF
DNA: TGTGCCAGCAGTACCGGGACAGGGAACGAGCAGTACTTC

J: TRBJ1-2
D: TRBD1
size: .
V: TRBV27
CDR3: CAGSPLPGQNYGYTF
DNA: TGTGCCGGCAGTCCCCTCCCGGGACAGAACTATGGCTACACCTTC

J: TRBJ2-3
D: .
size: .
V: TRBV10-1
CDR3: CASGESTDTQYF
DNA: TGCGCCAGTGGGGAAAGCACAGATACGCAGTATTTT

J: TRBJ2-2
D: .
size: few
V: TRBV7-8
CDR3: CASSLDELLSTGELFF
DNA: TGTGCCAGCAGCTTAGATGAGCTTCTAAGCACCGGGGAGCTGTTTTTT

J: TRBJ1-1
D: TRBD1
size: .
V: TRBV6-5
CDR3: CASSYSGTGYTEAFF
DNA: TGTGCCAGCAGTTACTCAGGGACAGGGTACACTGAAGCTTTCTTT

J: TRBJ1-1
D: TRBD1
size: .
V: TRBV5-6
CDR3: CASSPNAGGDTEAFF
DNA: TGTGCCAGCAGTCCCAACGCAGGGGGTGACACTGAAGCTTTCTTT

J: TRBJ2-1
D: TRBD2
size: .
V: TRBV9
CDR3: CASSPLAGGRDEQFF
DNA: TGTGCCAGCAGCCCACTAGCGGGGGGGCGGGATGAGCAGTTCTTC

J: TRBJ1-3
D: .
size: .
V: TRBV2
CDR3: CASSVEAGLSGNTIYF
DNA: TGTGCCAGCAGTGTGGAAGCAGGTCTCTCTGGAAACACCATATATTTT

J: TRBJ1-5
D: .
size: .
V: TRBV7-2
CDR3: CASSSWGDSNQPQHF
DNA: TGTGCCAGCAGCTCGTGGGGGGATAGCAATCAGCCCCAGCATTTT

J: TRBJ1-2
D: .
size: .
V: TRBV6-5
CDR3: CASSYDGNYGYTF
DNA: TGTGCCAGCAGTTATGACGGTAACTATGGCTACACCTTC

J: TRBJ1-4
D: .
size: .
V: TRBV20-1
CDR3: CSAVNEKLFF
DNA: TGCAGTGCCGTTAATGAAAAACTGTTTTTT

J: TRBJ2-5
D: .
size: .
V: TRBV25-1
CDR3: CASSGPGLTYQETQYF
DNA: TGTGCCAGCAGTGGACCGGGACTTACGTACCAAGAGACCCAGTACTTC

J: TRBJ2-2
D: TRBD2
size: few
V: TRBV4-3
CDR3: CASSQVGLAGVPGELFF
DNA: TGCGCCAGCAGCCAAGTCGGACTAGCGGGGGTTCCCGGGGAGCTGTTTTTT

J: TRBJ1-5
D: .
size: .
V: TRBV19
CDR3: CASSDPGTLLYSNQPQHF
DNA: TGTGCCAGTAGTGATCCGGGAACCCTTCTTTATAGCAATCAGCCCCAGCATTTT

J: TRBJ2-7
D: .
size: .
V: TRBV6-1
CDR3: CASSVEPYYEQYF
DNA: TGTGCCAGCAGTGTTGAACCTTATTACGAGCAGTACTTC

J: TRBJ2-1
D: TRBD2
size: .
V: TRBV10-1
CDR3: CASRLPRGLAGGPGYNEQFF
DNA: TGCGCCAGCAGATTACCTAGGGGACTAGCGGGAGGGCCTGGCTACAATGAGCAGTTCTTC

J: TRBJ2-6
D: .
size: .
V: TRBV7-8
CDR3: CASSFYSGANVLTF
DNA: TGTGCCAGCAGCTTTTACTCTGGGGCCAACGTCCTGACTTTC

J: TRBJ2-7
D: .
size: .
V: TRBV7-6
CDR3: CASSLYPGTYEQYF
DNA: TGTGCCAGCAGCTTATACCCAGGTACCTACGAGCAGTACTTC

J: TRBJ1-2
D: .
size: .
V: TRBV19
CDR3: CASSKANYGYTF
DNA: TGTGCCAGTAGTAAGGCTAACTATGGCTACACCTTC

J: TRBJ2-1
D: .
size: .
V: TRBV2
CDR3: CASCPLNEQFF
DNA: TGTGCCAGCTGCCCTTTGAATGAGCAGTTCTTC

J: TRBJ1-1
D: .
size: .
V: TRBV11-2
CDR3: CASSPSLDRNTEAFF
DNA: TGTGCCAGCAGCCCCTCCTTGGACAGAAACACTGAAGCTTTCTTT

J: TRBJ2-1
D: TRBD2
size: .
V: TRBV10-2
CDR3: CAISPRTSGGNEQFF
DNA: TGCGCCATCTCCCCCCGGACTAGCGGGGGCAATGAGCAGTTCTTC

J: TRBJ1-1
D: TRBD1
size: .
V: TRBV18
CDR3: CASSPDRGGFAEAFF
DNA: TGTGCCAGCTCACCCGACAGGGGCGGTTTCGCTGAAGCTTTCTTT

J: TRBJ1-4
D: .
size: .
V: TRBV9
CDR3: CASSVGVQYEKLFF
DNA: TGTGCCAGCAGCGTGGGGGTACAATACGAAAAACTGTTTTTT

J: TRBJ2-7
D: .
size: .
V: TRBV27
CDR3: CASSSGALLAYEQYF
DNA: TGTGCCAGCAGTTCAGGGGCCCTACTAGCCTACGAGCAGTACTTC

J: TRBJ2-7
D: .
size: .
V: TRBV6-5
CDR3: CASSDTRRQYF
DNA: TGTGCCAGCAGTGACACCAGACGGCAGTACTTC

J: TRBJ2-1
D: TRBD2
size: .
V: TRBV29-1
CDR3: CSVATSGSYNEQFF
DNA: TGCAGCGTCGCAACTAGCGGGAGTTACAATGAGCAGTTCTTC

J: TRBJ1-1
D: .
size: .
V: TRBV9
CDR3: CASSVDGIYTEAFF
DNA: TGTGCCAGCAGCGTAGATGGCATATACACTGAAGCTTTCTTT

J: TRBJ2-4
D: .
size: .
V: TRBV27
CDR3: CASSLWSGLAKNIQYF
DNA: TGTGCCAGCAGTTTATGGAGCGGACTAGCCAAAAACATTCAGTACTTC

J: TRBJ2-5
D: .
size: .
V: TRBV19
CDR3: CASSTQRGETQYF
DNA: TGTGCCAGTTCGACCCAGCGCGGGGAGACCCAGTACTTC

J: TRBJ2-5
D: .
size: .
V: TRBV7-7
CDR3: CASSRRGNQETQYF
DNA: TGTGCCAGCAGTCGGAGGGGAAACCAAGAGACCCAGTACTTC

J: TRBJ2-3
D: .
size: .
V: TRBV10-3
CDR3: CAISERFSSTDTQYF
DNA: TGTGCCATCAGTGAGCGTTTTTCTAGCACAGATACGCAGTATTTT

J: TRBJ1-5
D: TRBD1
size: .
V: TRBV29-1
CDR3: CSALDRGNGQPQHF
DNA: TGCAGCGCCTTAGACAGGGGAAATGGACAGCCCCAGCATTTT

J: TRBJ1-2
D: .
size: once
V: TRBV30
CDR3: CAWSVLVRRGRLHYGYTF
DNA: TGTGCCTGGAGTGTACTAGTGCGTCGGGGGCGACTCCACTATGGCTACACCTTC

J: TRBJ2-3
D: TRBD2
size: few
V: TRBV5-1
CDR3: CASSLTSGRSADTQYF
DNA: TGCGCCAGCAGCTTGACTAGCGGGAGGAGCGCAGATACGCAGTATTTT

J: TRBJ1-5
D: TRBD1
size: .
V: TRBV4-3
CDR3: CASSPSDRGLNQPQHF
DNA: TGCGCCAGCAGCCCATCGGACAGGGGGCTCAATCAGCCCCAGCATTTT

J: TRBJ2-3
D: .
size: .
V: TRBV5-8
CDR3: CASTLPGGVGADTQYF
DNA: TGTGCCAGCACCTTGCCGGGGGGCGTTGGGGCAGATACGCAGTATTTT

J: TRBJ2-3
D: TRBD2
size: .
V: TRBV18
CDR3: CASSPGTSGAWDTQYF
DNA: TGTGCCAGCTCACCTGGGACTAGCGGGGCTTGGGATACGCAGTATTTT

J: TRBJ2-5
D: .
size: .
V: TRBV11-3
CDR3: CASSLTLAETQYF
DNA: TGTGCCAGCAGCTTAACGTTAGCGGAGACCCAGTACTTC

J: TRBJ1-4
D: TRBD1
size: .
V: TRBV5-1
CDR3: CASSAGTANEKLFF
DNA: TGCGCCAGCAGCGCCGGGACAGCTAATGAAAAACTGTTTTTT

J: TRBJ2-2
D: .
size: .
V: TRBV5-1
CDR3: CASSLATAGGTGELFF
DNA: TGCGCCAGCAGCTTGGCCACGGCAGGAGGCACCGGGGAGCTGTTTTTT

J: TRBJ2-2
D: .
size: .
V: TRBV30
CDR3: CAWNGQLTGELFF
DNA: TGTGCCTGGAATGGACAGTTAACCGGGGAGCTGTTTTTT

J: TRBJ2-3
D: .
size: .
V: TRBV18
CDR3: CASSRWTDTQYF
DNA: TGTGCCAGCTCACGGTGGACAGATACGCAGTATTTT

J: TRBJ1-1
D: TRBD1
size: .
V: TRBV5-1
CDR3: CASSPGQGWNTEAFF
DNA: TGCGCCAGCAGCCCGGGACAGGGGTGGAACACTGAAGCTTTCTTT

J: TRBJ2-3
D: TRBD2
size: .
V: TRBV5-1
CDR3: CASSPGSTSGGPDTQYF
DNA: TGCGCCAGCAGCCCCGGATCGACTAGCGGGGGACCAGATACGCAGTATTTT